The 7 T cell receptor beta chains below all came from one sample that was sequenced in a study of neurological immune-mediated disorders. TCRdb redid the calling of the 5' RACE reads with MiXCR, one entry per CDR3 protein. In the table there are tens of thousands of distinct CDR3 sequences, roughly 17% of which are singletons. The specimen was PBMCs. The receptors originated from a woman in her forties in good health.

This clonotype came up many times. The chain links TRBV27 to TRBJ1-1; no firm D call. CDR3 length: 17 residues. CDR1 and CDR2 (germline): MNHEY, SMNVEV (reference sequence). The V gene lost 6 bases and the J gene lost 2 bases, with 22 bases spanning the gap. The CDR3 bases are TGTGCCAGCAGGAGAGGCGGTTGGCAGCTACTAAACACTGAAGCTTTCTTT. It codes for CASRRGGWQLLNTEAFF.

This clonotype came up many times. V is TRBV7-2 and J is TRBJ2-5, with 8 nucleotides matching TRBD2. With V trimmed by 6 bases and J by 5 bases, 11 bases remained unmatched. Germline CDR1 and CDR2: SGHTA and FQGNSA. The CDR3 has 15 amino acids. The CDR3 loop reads CASSQMAGGGETQYF. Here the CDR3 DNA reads TGTGCCAGCAGTCAGATGGCGGGGGGCGGGGAGACCCAGTACTTC.

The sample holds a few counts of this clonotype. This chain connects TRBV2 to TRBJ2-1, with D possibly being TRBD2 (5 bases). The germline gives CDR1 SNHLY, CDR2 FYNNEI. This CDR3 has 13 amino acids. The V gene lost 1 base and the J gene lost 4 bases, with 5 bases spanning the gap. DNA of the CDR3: TGTGCCAGCAGTGAAGTAGCGTACAATGAGCAGTTCTTC. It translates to CASSEVAYNEQFF.

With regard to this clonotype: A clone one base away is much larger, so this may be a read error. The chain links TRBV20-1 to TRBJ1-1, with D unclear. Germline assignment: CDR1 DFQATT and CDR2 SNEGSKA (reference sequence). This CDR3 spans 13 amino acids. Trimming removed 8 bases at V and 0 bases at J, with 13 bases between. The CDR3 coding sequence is TGCAGTCAGCAGGTGCAGATGAACACTGAAGCTTTCTTT. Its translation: CSQQVQMNTEAFF.

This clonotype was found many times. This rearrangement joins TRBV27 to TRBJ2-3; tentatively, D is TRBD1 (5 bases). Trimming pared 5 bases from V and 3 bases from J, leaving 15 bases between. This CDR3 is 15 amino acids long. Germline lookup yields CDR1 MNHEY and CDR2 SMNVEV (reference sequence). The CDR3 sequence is CASSPRWGVTDTQYF. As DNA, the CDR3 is TGTGCCAGCAGTCCACGATGGGGCGTAACAGATACGCAGTATTTT.

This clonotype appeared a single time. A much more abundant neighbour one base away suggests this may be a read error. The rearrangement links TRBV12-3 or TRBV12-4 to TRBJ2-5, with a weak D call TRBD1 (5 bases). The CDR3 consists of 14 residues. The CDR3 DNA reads TGTGTCAGCAGCCCCCTAGGGGTTGGGGAGACCCAGTACTTC. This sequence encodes CVSSPLGVGETQYF.

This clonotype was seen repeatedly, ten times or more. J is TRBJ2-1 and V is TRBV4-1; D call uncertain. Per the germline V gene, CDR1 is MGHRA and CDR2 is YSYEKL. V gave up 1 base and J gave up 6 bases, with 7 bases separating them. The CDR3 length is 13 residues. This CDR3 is CASSQVGLNEQFF. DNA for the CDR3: TGCGCCAGCAGCCAAGTAGGTCTCAATGAGCAGTTCTTC.